Listed below are T cell receptor beta chains from one sample, sequenced in a study of regulatory T cells in long-lasting Graves disease. In TCRdb, the multiplex PCR reads were re-called with MiXCR into one record per CDR3 protein. Counted here are about 540,000 distinct CDR3 sequences, roughly 12% occurring once; the ten biggest clones make up 8% to 10%. This sample was shared with a second study, whose subject was T cells in Graves' hyperthyroidism and ophthalmopathy.

The sequences come from peripheral blood mononuclear cells (PBMCs), collected at new diagnosis, from a patient treated with antithyroid drugs. The receptors derive from a man aged 25-45 years with Graves disease. CDR3s include the opening cysteine and the closing phenylalanine or tryptophan. Fields, in order: clone size, J gene, D gene, V gene, CDR3 protein, CDR3 DNA. The D gene is left open where the match is weak. A row's size may be missing; if present it is once, few, many or a size class.

clone size: -
J gene: TRBJ2-7
D gene: -
V gene: TRBV29-1
CDR3 protein: CSVRTGPPYGQYF
CDR3 DNA: TGCAGCGTCCGCACAGGCCCCCCCTACGGGCAGTACTTC

clone size: few
J gene: TRBJ2-3
D gene: -
V gene: TRBV5-6
CDR3 protein: CASSLGRSPSTQYF
CDR3 DNA: TGTGCCAGCAGCTTGGGTCGGAGCCCCAGTACGCAGTATTTT

clone size: few
J gene: TRBJ2-3
D gene: -
V gene: TRBV13
CDR3 protein: CASSFFSYTDTQYF
CDR3 DNA: TGTGCCAGCAGCTTTTTTAGCTACACAGATACGCAGTATTTT

clone size: -
J gene: TRBJ2-2
D gene: -
V gene: TRBV14
CDR3 protein: CASSQDLTGELFF
CDR3 DNA: TGTGCCAGCAGCCAAGATCTCACCGGGGAGCTGTTTTTT

clone size: -
J gene: TRBJ2-2
D gene: -
V gene: TRBV27
CDR3 protein: CASSLWGGGGGELFF
CDR3 DNA: TGTGCCAGCAGTTTATGGGGAGGGGGGGGCGGGGAGCTGTTTTTT

clone size: many
J gene: TRBJ2-3
D gene: -
V gene: TRBV12-3/TRBV12-4
CDR3 protein: CASRPDMADTQYF
CDR3 DNA: TGTGCCAGCCGCCCGGACATGGCAGATACGCAGTATTTT

clone size: many
J gene: TRBJ2-5
D gene: TRBD2
V gene: TRBV12-3/TRBV12-4
CDR3 protein: CASSWTSGKGETQYF
CDR3 DNA: TGTGCCAGCAGTTGGACTAGCGGGAAGGGAGAGACCCAGTACTTC

clone size: many
J gene: TRBJ1-2
D gene: -
V gene: TRBV6-1
CDR3 protein: CASRIPGGANPPGHNYGYTF
CDR3 DNA: TGTGCCAGCAGGATACCGGGGGGCGCGAACCCACCGGGCCATAACTATGGCTACACCTTC

clone size: few
J gene: TRBJ2-5
D gene: TRBD1
V gene: TRBV5-5
CDR3 protein: CASSLDLQGAEVGETQYF
CDR3 DNA: TGTGCCAGCAGCTTGGACCTACAGGGGGCGGAGGTGGGAGAGACCCAGTACTTC

clone size: many
J gene: TRBJ2-7
D gene: -
V gene: TRBV28
CDR3 protein: CASSPQGTYEQYF
CDR3 DNA: TGTGCCAGCAGTCCCCAGGGCACCTACGAGCAGTACTTC

clone size: many
J gene: TRBJ1-4
D gene: TRBD1
V gene: TRBV5-1
CDR3 protein: CASSLGGAGEKLFF
CDR3 DNA: TGCGCCAGCAGCCTAGGGGGCGCGGGTGAAAAACTGTTTTTT

clone size: few
J gene: TRBJ2-5
D gene: TRBD2
V gene: TRBV7-6
CDR3 protein: CASRSSGSWETQYF
CDR3 DNA: TGTGCCAGCAGATCCAGCGGGAGTTGGGAGACCCAGTACTTC

clone size: few
J gene: TRBJ2-1
D gene: TRBD2
V gene: TRBV15
CDR3 protein: CATSRETLSGSLDEQFF
CDR3 DNA: TGTGCCACCAGCAGAGAAACCCTTAGCGGGAGCCTGGATGAGCAGTTCTTC

clone size: many
J gene: TRBJ2-1
D gene: -
V gene: TRBV6-1
CDR3 protein: CASSSSDINNEQFF
CDR3 DNA: TGTGCCAGCAGCTCCTCCGACATCAACAATGAGCAGTTCTTC

clone size: few
J gene: TRBJ2-1
D gene: TRBD1
V gene: TRBV11-2
CDR3 protein: CASSSDRLNEQFF
CDR3 DNA: TGTGCCAGCAGCTCGGACAGGCTCAATGAGCAGTTCTTC

clone size: many
J gene: TRBJ2-3
D gene: -
V gene: TRBV12-3/TRBV12-4
CDR3 protein: CASSPRLGDTQYF
CDR3 DNA: TGTGCCAGCAGTCCCCGGTTGGGGGATACGCAGTATTTT

clone size: many
J gene: TRBJ2-7
D gene: TRBD2
V gene: TRBV15
CDR3 protein: CATSREASGSPRGEQYF
CDR3 DNA: TGTGCCACCAGCAGAGAGGCTAGCGGGAGCCCGAGGGGGGAGCAGTACTTC

clone size: many
J gene: TRBJ2-2
D gene: -
V gene: TRBV24-1
CDR3 protein: CATHSSSGDTGELFF
CDR3 DNA: TGTGCCACCCACTCATCGTCTGGGGACACCGGGGAGCTGTTTTTT

clone size: -
J gene: TRBJ1-4
D gene: -
V gene: TRBV7-2
CDR3 protein: CASSPAVGVPEKLFF
CDR3 DNA: TGTGCCAGCAGCCCTGCGGTGGGGGTCCCTGAAAAACTGTTTTTT

clone size: many
J gene: TRBJ2-3
D gene: TRBD1
V gene: TRBV2
CDR3 protein: CASSEETGGTDTQYF
CDR3 DNA: TGTGCCAGCAGTGAGGAGACAGGGGGGACAGATACGCAGTATTTT

clone size: -
J gene: TRBJ2-5
D gene: -
V gene: TRBV12-3/TRBV12-4
CDR3 protein: CASTLLASQETQYF
CDR3 DNA: TGTGCCAGCACCCTACTAGCTAGCCAAGAGACCCAGTACTTC

clone size: many
J gene: TRBJ2-1
D gene: TRBD2
V gene: TRBV6-1
CDR3 protein: CASRATSGRHNEQFF
CDR3 DNA: TGTGCCAGCAGAGCCACTAGCGGGCGACACAATGAGCAGTTCTTC

clone size: -
J gene: TRBJ2-7
D gene: TRBD2
V gene: TRBV3-1
CDR3 protein: CASSQDMTSVTYEQYF
CDR3 DNA: TGTGCCAGCAGCCAAGATATGACTAGCGTGACCTACGAGCAGTACTTC

clone size: -
J gene: TRBJ2-5
D gene: TRBD2
V gene: TRBV6-2/TRBV6-3
CDR3 protein: CASSYRSGGQETQYF
CDR3 DNA: TGTGCCAGCAGCTATCGATCGGGGGGCCAAGAGACCCAGTACTTC

clone size: many
J gene: TRBJ1-6
D gene: -
V gene: TRBV20-1
CDR3 protein: CSASMGTNSPLHF
CDR3 DNA: TGCAGTGCTTCCATGGGGACCAATTCACCCCTCCACTTT

clone size: many
J gene: TRBJ2-3
D gene: -
V gene: TRBV12-3/TRBV12-4
CDR3 protein: CASSFKGSTDTQYF
CDR3 DNA: TGTGCCAGCAGTTTCAAGGGGAGCACAGATACGCAGTATTTT

clone size: few
J gene: TRBJ1-6
D gene: -
V gene: TRBV7-2
CDR3 protein: CASSILVGSYNSPLHF
CDR3 DNA: TGTGCCAGCAGCATACTAGTGGGGTCCTATAATTCACCCCTCCACTTT